This TCR beta chain was recorded in a study of beta chain features in type 1 diabetes. Study-wide context: Sorted cell examination encompassed approximately 110 million cells across all samples. Broader study findings: People with Type 1 diabetes carried modestly yet significantly shorter TCRB CDR3s in all four CD4+ subsets. The VDJ junctions of type 1 diabetes patients carried fewer insertions and more deletions.

As every portion of the isolated RNA was reverse transcribed, the sequencing read expressed TCRB transcripts. The table came from immunoSEQ multiplex PCR; TCRdb's copy has only in-frame clones and leaves some out. The repertoire has 300,000 or so clones, roughly 12% of them found once; the top ten carry 0.015%. The V end was cut by 1 base, the J end by 6 bases, with 15 bases between. CDR1 and CDR2 from the germline V gene are SGHAT and FQNNGV. This CDR3 has 16 residues. Via CD45RO/CCR7/CD25/CD127/CD95/CD27, cells of the CD4+ naive, central memory, regulatory and stem cell-like memory subsets were sorted. This clone has only a few counts. Its antigen is unidentified.

The clonotype was recovered from a woman aged 18-30 years with type 1 diabetes. The chain employs TRBV11-2 and TRBJ2-2; D remains ambiguous. The sample consisted of naive CD4+ T cells from blood. The CDR3 spells CASSLASSVVPGELFF. CDR3 in DNA: TGTGCCAGCAGCTTAGCTAGTTCGGTGGTACCCGGGGAGCTGTTTTTT.